Described below is a single T cell receptor beta chain sequence and its context. Its antigen remains unidentified. The data are from a study of cytomegalovirus exposure and HLA in healthy donors. Study-wide points: Per a prior analysis, the majority of TCR beta V segments were productive roughly 87% or roughly 30% of the time.

CDR3 size: 11 residues. V lost 10 bases to trimming and J lost 4 bases, with 10 bases between them. The V gene's germline CDR1 is MNHNS and CDR2 SASEGT. This PCR relied on a set of 60 Vbeta primers and 13 Jbeta primers. Using immunoSEQ multiplex PCR, the repertoire was profiled, and TCRdb retains in-frame clones only, with some absent. The table lists 110,000 to 150,000 clones, roughly 80% of them singletons, with around 4.5% in the top ten. The donors comprised healthy bone marrow donors. Material: PBMCs. The sequence came from a woman between 40 and 50 years old in good health and CMV-seropositive. V and J are TRBV6-1 and TRBJ1-2; D remains unclear. The CDR3 DNA reads TGTGCCAACAGCCCGGGCTATGGCTACACCTTC. Protein product: CANSPGYGYTF.